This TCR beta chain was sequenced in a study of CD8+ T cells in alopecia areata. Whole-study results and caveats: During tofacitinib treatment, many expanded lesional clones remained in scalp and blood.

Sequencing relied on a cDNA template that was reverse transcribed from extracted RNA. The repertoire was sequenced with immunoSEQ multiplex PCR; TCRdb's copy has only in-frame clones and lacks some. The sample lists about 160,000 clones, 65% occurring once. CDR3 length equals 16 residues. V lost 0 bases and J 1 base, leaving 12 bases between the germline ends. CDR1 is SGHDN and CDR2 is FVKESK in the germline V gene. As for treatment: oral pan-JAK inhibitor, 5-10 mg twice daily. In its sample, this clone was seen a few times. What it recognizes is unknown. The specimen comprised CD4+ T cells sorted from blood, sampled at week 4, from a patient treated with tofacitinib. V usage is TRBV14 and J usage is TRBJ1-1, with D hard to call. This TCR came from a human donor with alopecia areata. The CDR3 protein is CASSQEGRSPNTEAFF. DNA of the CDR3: TGTGCCAGCAGCCAAGAGGGTCGGAGTCCGAACACTGAAGCTTTCTTT.